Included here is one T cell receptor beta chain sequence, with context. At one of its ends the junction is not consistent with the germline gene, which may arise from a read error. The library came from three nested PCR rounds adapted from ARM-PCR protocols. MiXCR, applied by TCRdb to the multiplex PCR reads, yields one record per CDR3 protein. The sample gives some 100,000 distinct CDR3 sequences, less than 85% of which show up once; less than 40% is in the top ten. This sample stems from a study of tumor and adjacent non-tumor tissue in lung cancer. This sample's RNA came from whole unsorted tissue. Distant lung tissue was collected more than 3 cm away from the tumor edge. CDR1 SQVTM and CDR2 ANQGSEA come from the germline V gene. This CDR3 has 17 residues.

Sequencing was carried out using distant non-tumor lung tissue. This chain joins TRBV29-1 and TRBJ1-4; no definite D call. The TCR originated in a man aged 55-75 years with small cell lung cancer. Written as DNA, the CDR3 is TGCAGCGTTCAAGATACCGTCCCGTATAGGAATGGGGAAAAACTGTATTTT. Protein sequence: CSVQDTVPYRNGEKLYF.